This entry is about one T cell receptor (beta chain). Its antigen is currently unknown. CDR3 length equals 16 residues. Trimming stripped 6 bases from V and 2 bases from J, with 17 bases between. CDR1 is MNHNS, CDR2 SASEGT, per germline. The data derive from a study of Graves' ophthalmopathy and Graves' hyperthyroidism. Whole-study results and caveats: An approximately 82% specificity and around 86% sensitivity were achieved by a 13-signature model that separated ophthalmopathy from stable hyperthyroidism.

RNA transcripts served as template for amplifying TCR beta CDR3 sequences. Second-round multiplex PCR came after first-round RT-PCR with HTBI primers. Using its own MiXCR run on the multiplex PCR reads, TCRdb lists one record per CDR3 protein. The sample includes about 170,000 distinct CDR3 sequences, roughly 37% seen only once; the top ten take roughly 5.8%. Specimen: peripheral blood. The sequence was collected from a woman between 35 and 50 years old with Graves' ophthalmopathy. The chain links TRBV6-1 to TRBJ1-5, with D perhaps matching TRBD1 (6 bases). The CDR3 region has the DNA TGTGCCAGCAGGGCTAAACAGGGATTGGGCAATCAGCCCCAGCATTTT. Its translation: CASRAKQGLGNQPQHF.